This T cell receptor (beta chain) was captured in a study of T cell responses to AZD1222 COVID-19 vaccine. This clone was counted a single time. Its antigen remains unknown. This CDR3 has 14 amino acids. Germline V gene sequence: CDR1 MNHEY, CDR2 SMNVEV (reference sequence). V was pared by 0 bases and J by 2 bases, with 7 bases between. Clones were read by immunoSEQ multiplex PCR, and TCRdb kept only the in-frame ones, dropping some. The sample carries some 130,000 clones, about nine tenths recorded once. Findings and limits, study-wide: Clonal diversity was possibly underestimated; the donors were predominantly white British and more often female. Only 5 or 6 people who got AZD1222 tested seropositive at baseline. Spike-specific TCR breadth and depth went up after people got two AZD1222 doses. The span of vaccine-associated CD4 TCRs extended across spike, with dominance at 160-218 and 743-854.

The rearrangement links TRBV27 to TRBJ1-2; D remains ambiguous. Sample: peripheral blood, taken on day 0 of AZD1222 vaccination. The receptor was isolated from an adult in good health. This CDR3 reads CASSLSLDNYGYTF. The CDR3 bases are TGTGCCAGCAGTTTATCCTTGGACAACTATGGCTACACCTTC.